This T cell receptor (beta chain) emerged from a study of T cells in Graves' hyperthyroidism and ophthalmopathy. Points from the study as a whole: Ophthalmopathy prediction by the model preceded onset by a median about 6 months. Most thyroid-expanded clonotypes above 0.001 were also found in blood. Ophthalmopathy and stable hyperthyroidism were separated by a 13 V-J model.

Lactation, pregnancy, other autoimmune disease or uncontrolled infection led to exclusion of patients. Amplification yielded TCR beta CDR3 regions, with RNA transcripts as the source. An initial round of RT-PCR targeting the TCR CDR3 relied on the HTBI primer set. Each CDR3 protein is one row after TCRdb ran MiXCR on the multiplex PCR reads. The table includes more than 300,000 distinct CDR3 sequences, about a sixth detected once. This clonotype was recorded a few times. Antigen: not known. This CDR3 spans 15 amino acids. The germline CDR1 and CDR2 sequences are KGHSH and LQKENI. Trimming shortened V by 3 bases and J by 5 bases, and 17 bases separated the two germline ends.

Material: blood. This TCR was sampled from a woman aged 30 to 39 with Graves' hyperthyroidism that later progressed to Graves' ophthalmopathy. The J gene is TRBJ2-7, the V gene TRBV18; the D gene is possibly TRBD2 (6 bases). The CDR3 DNA is TGTGCCAGCTCACCGCCGGCAGGAGGGCCCCACGAGCAGTACTTC. Encoded protein: CASSPPAGGPHEQYF.